This T cell receptor (beta chain) was sequenced during a study of Graves' ophthalmopathy and Graves' hyperthyroidism. Study outcomes and limitations: Blood repertoires reportedly contained most expanded thyroid clonotypes above 0.001 frequency.

The CDR3 has 13 residues. With 8 bases removed from V and 3 bases from J, the gap between germline ends came to 11 bases. CDR1 is KGHSH and CDR2 is LQKENI in the germline V gene. In its sample, this clonotype was seen many times. Its antigen is undetermined. CDR3 regions of TCR beta were amplified from RNA transcripts. Following a first-round RT-PCR that used HTBI primers, a second-round multiplex PCR was carried out. TCRdb ran MiXCR on the multiplex PCR reads and lists one entry per CDR3 protein. The sample records about 370,000 distinct CDR3 sequences, about a sixth being singletons. The origin of this receptor is an adult woman with stable Graves' hyperthyroidism. The sequenced material came from peripheral blood. V gene TRBV18 combines with J gene TRBJ1-5, with unresolved D. The CDR3 spells CASRAGNNQPQHF. The CDR3 nucleotides are TGTGCCAGCCGCGCGGGTAACAATCAGCCCCAGCATTTT.